One and the same sample provided the 9 T cell receptor beta chains below, sequenced in a study of CD8 T cells in ankylosing spondylitis. TCRdb used MiXCR to reprocess the 5' RACE reads, holding one entry per CDR3 protein. The table includes approximately 140,000 distinct CDR3 sequences, roughly 8.4% detected once. The sequencing input was synovial fluid, either unsorted or a sorted T cell fraction (not recorded which). Every receptor here comes from a male donor with ankylosing spondylitis.

This clonotype turned up a few times. The chain carries TRBV12-3 or TRBV12-4 and TRBJ2-3; 7 bases map to TRBD1. The CDR3 totals 14 residues. The trim removed 8 bases at V and 5 bases at J, leaving 10 bases unmatched. CDR3 sequence (DNA): TGTGCCAGCTGGCGGACAGGAATGGGAGATACGCAGTATTTT. Protein sequence: CASWRTGMGDTQYF.

This clonotype came up a few times. The chain recombines TRBV6-1 with TRBJ1-4, with TRBD1 matching over 8 bases. The J segment lost 7 bases and the V segment lost 6 bases, leaving 7 bases of the junction unmatched. CDR3 length equals 14 residues. CDR1 is MNHNS and CDR2 is SASEGT in the germline V gene. The CDR3 here is CASRKTGVGEKLFF. Written as DNA, the CDR3 is TGTGCCAGCAGAAAGACAGGGGTTGGTGAAAAACTGTTTTTT.

V and J are TRBV12-3 or TRBV12-4 and TRBJ1-6, with 8 bases aligning to TRBD1. V was clipped by 5 bases and J by 8 bases; unmatched bases: 2. This CDR3 is built from 13 residues. Here the CDR3 DNA reads TGTGCCAGCAGTGGGACAGGATATTCACCCCTCCACTTT. This translates into CASSGTGYSPLHF.

This clonotype was found a few times. CDR3 loop: CASSPDRAEQYF. DNA for the CDR3: TGTGCCAGCAGCCCGGACAGGGCCGAGCAGTACTTC. The J gene is TRBJ2-7, the V gene TRBV7-8, with TRBD1 matching 8 bases. Trimming cost V 5 bases and J 6 bases; bases outside gene matches: 3. The length of the CDR3 is 12 residues. Germline lookup yields CDR1 SGHVS and CDR2 FQNEAQ.

J is TRBJ2-5 and V is TRBV5-3; the D gene is possibly TRBD1 (7 bases). TRBV5-3 is recorded as an ORF, its role being uncertain. The CDR3 extends over 19 amino acids. V was trimmed by 0 bases and J by 1 base, leaving 22 bases between them. The CDR3 loop is CARSLEEGARLGSQETQYF. Written as DNA, the CDR3 is TGTGCCAGAAGCTTGGAAGAGGGGGCGCGACTAGGTTCCCAAGAGACCCAGTACTTC.

The sample holds many counts of this clonotype. The chain uses TRBV9 and TRBJ2-7, with 8 bases lining up with TRBD1. This CDR3 has 13 amino acids. CDR1 is SGDLS and CDR2 is YYNGEE in the germline V gene. V lost 5 bases to trimming and J lost 9 bases; unmatched junction nucleotides: 10. The CDR3 coding sequence is TGTGCCAGCAGAGTCGGACAGGGCGTAGGGCAGTACTTC. It yields the protein CASRVGQGVGQYF.

The chain uses TRBV28 and TRBJ1-3; unclear D gene. The germline V gene encodes CDR1 MDHEN and CDR2 SYDVKM. The CDR3 loop spans 13 amino acids. The CDR3 nucleotides are TGTACCGTGAGGGCGTCCTCTGGAAACACCATATATTTT. This codes for CTVRASSGNTIYF.

This clonotype turned up a few times. The genes are TRBV20-1 and TRBJ2-1; 8 bases are a match to TRBD1. The CDR3 has 14 residues. Germline lookup yields CDR1 DFQATT and CDR2 SNEGSKA (reference sequence). The V and J ends lost 6 bases and 5 bases, in that order; junction bases with no gene match: 9. The DNA for the CDR3 is TGCAGTGCCTTCCGGACAGGGTCCCACAATGAGCAGTTCTTC. It encodes CSAFRTGSHNEQFF.

V usage is TRBV19 and J usage is TRBJ2-7; D not certain. The CDR3 is 11 residues long. Between the trimmed V and J ends, which lost 2 bases and 4 bases, there was a span of 3 bases. The V gene's germline CDR1 is LNHDA and CDR2 SQIVND (reference sequence). Here the CDR3 reads CASSITYEQYF. Here the CDR3 DNA reads TGTGCCAGTAGTATAACATACGAGCAGTACTTC.